This is a list of T cell receptor beta chains from one sample in a study of cytomegalovirus exposure and HLA in healthy donors. TCRdb's copy holds only in-frame clones and misses some; the assay was immunoSEQ multiplex PCR. The data contain 100,000 to 150,000 clones, about 83% of them seen just once; the ten biggest clones take up roughly 3.2%. The sequenced sample consisted of PBMCs. Receptor source: a man aged 25 to 40 in good health and CMV-seronegative. The conserved cysteine and the conserved F or W are not part of the CDR3 here.

V	J	CDR3
TRBV21-1	TRBJ1-6	ASGQGGNYSPLH
TRBV7-6	TRBJ2-2	ASSLEGKYTGELF
TRBV9	TRBJ2-3	ASSGGLAAPDTQY
TRBV6-5	TRBJ1-1	ASSYRTGMGNTEAF
TRBV6-6	-	ASNRQGIPYEQY
TRBV9	TRBJ1-2	ASSLGGTEKAYGYT
TRBV20-1	TRBJ1-1	SATGDTEAF
TRBV2	TRBJ2-5	ASSENILLGTGVQETQY
TRBV29-1	TRBJ2-3	SVDTSGRADTQY
TRBV6-5	TRBJ1-2	ASSQHRDYGYT
TRBV13	TRBJ2-1	ASSLRRTGGNEQF
TRBV9	TRBJ2-7	ASSAGTGTLYEQY
TRBV9	TRBJ2-3	ASSLGTGGTDTQY
TRBV9	TRBJ2-7	ASSAGQGLYEQY
TRBV4-3	TRBJ1-6	ASSPSKGARGSPLH
TRBV2	TRBJ2-1	ASSEESDRFCF
TRBV27	TRBJ1-5	ASKGVGRRDQPQH
TRBV30	TRBJ1-2	AWSVGSGSIYGYT
TRBV27	TRBJ2-7	ASSLASSYEQY
TRBV11-3	TRBJ2-1	ASSSVPGNEQF
TRBV5-1	TRBJ1-1	ASSLEGQGRTEAF
TRBV9	TRBJ2-7	ASSGLAGGPGNEQY
TRBV5-1	TRBJ1-3	ASSQKTQTSGNTIY
TRBV7-6	TRBJ2-1	ASSADRGFTYNEQF
TRBV21-1	TRBJ2-7	ASSASQTGFYEQY
TRBV6-5	TRBJ1-2	ASSYSLGATGYT
TRBV6-1	TRBJ2-5	ASRRRQGQETQY
TRBV13	TRBJ2-2	ASSYGTDTGELF
TRBV23-1	TRBJ1-5	ASSQKDRRENQPQH
TRBV29-1	TRBJ1-1	SVVLAEAF
TRBV5-1	TRBJ2-7	ASSSGATYEQY
TRBV29-1	TRBJ1-2	SVDPDARVDGYT
TRBV5-5	TRBJ2-2	ASSLDPADGGTTGELF
TRBV4-1	TRBJ1-3	ASSQDGAGNTIY
TRBV6-6	TRBJ2-7	ASSRGLAGEQY
TRBV10-3	TRBJ2-4	ATHPAGAENIQY
TRBV28	TRBJ2-3	ASSFVLAGGTDTQY
TRBV28	TRBJ1-5	ASLLSADQPQH
TRBV19	TRBJ2-3	ASSRLAGAPMDTQY
TRBV28	TRBJ1-5	ASSQTWTGLVQPQH
TRBV2	TRBJ1-1	ASSSQALMNTEAF
TRBV5-6	TRBJ2-2	ASTLNLGHSGELF
TRBV21-1	TRBJ1-1	ASSNGNTEAF
TRBV6-5	TRBJ2-1	ASSYDGQRYNEQF
TRBV20-1	TRBJ2-5	SARPGETQY
TRBV19	TRBJ2-4	ASGSPGVGKNIQY
TRBV6-6	TRBJ2-3	ASSYSGGGADTQY
TRBV25-1	TRBJ1-4	ASSDPTTGGTTNEKLF
TRBV6-5	TRBJ1-4	ASSYSGAGEKLF
TRBV28	TRBJ2-5	ASRPRQGETQY
TRBV5-4	TRBJ1-5	ASSLDGNQPQH
TRBV5-6	TRBJ1-4	ASSLNLGTTTREKLF
TRBV2	TRBJ2-1	ASSGSRVNEQF
TRBV15	TRBJ2-6	ATSRPIAGANVLT
TRBV7-9	TRBJ2-2	ASSLREMNTGELF
TRBV9	TRBJ1-2	ASSLLTGGASNYGYT
TRBV29-1	TRBJ2-6	SVMTGTLAGANVLT
TRBV25-1	TRBJ2-1	ASSEGASGRRDEQF
TRBV7-9	TRBJ2-1	ASSLRSSGNNEQF